The rows below give T cell receptor beta chains drawn from one sample of a study of blood T cell repertoires in COVID-19. The protocol was immunoSEQ multiplex PCR, while the TCRdb copy is restricted to in-frame clones and leaves out a portion. The sample consists of about 400,000 clones, about 87% of them appearing once. The source material was PBMCs or T cells enriched from blood (not recorded which). The origin of the receptors is a woman aged 45-65 years who had recovered from COVID-19. The CDR3 runs from the conserved cysteine through the conserved F or W.

TRBV19,CASRRTSGGQETQYF
TRBV19,CASSREGRENIQYF
TRBV5-1,CASSLGRVEVPNTGELFF
TRBV7-9,CASSPRDKFYGYTF
TRBV5-6,CASSSGWGGYGYTF
TRBV5-8,CASSRTGTAFF
TRBV27,CASQWTSGGLTDTQYF
TRBV7-9,CASSLATGNEQFF
TRBV6-5,CASSGNTGRGYTF
TRBV4-3,CASSQPGQGHEQYF
TRBV5-1,CASSLTSGEWETQYF
TRBV18,CASSGANTGELFF
TRBV4-2,CASSQDQGASYGYTF
TRBV4-1,CASSRTGANVLTF
TRBV3-1/TRBV3-2,CASSRPGLMNTEAFF
TRBV3-1/TRBV3-2,CASRKTVNTEAFF
TRBV27,CASKRTSGEDEQYF